This passage covers 26 T cell receptor beta chains from one sample sequenced in a study of CD8 T cells in Susac syndrome. RNA was extracted with the RNeasy kit, and a quantity of about 0.45 to 1 ug was reverse transcribed using random hexamers. TCRdb independently ran MiXCR on the immunoSEQ multiplex PCR reads; one entry per CDR3 protein. This sample has some 300,000 distinct CDR3 sequences, with around nine tenths found just once. Material for sequencing was CD8+ T cells from PBMCs. The receptors were gathered from a human donor with multiple sclerosis.

This clonotype was seen a single time. The chain carries TRBV27 and TRBJ2-2; 9 bases map to TRBD1. Germline V gene lookup returns CDR1 MNHEY and CDR2 SMNVEV (reference sequence). The V and J ends lost 2 bases and 4 bases, in that order; junction bases with no gene match: 5. CDR3 length: 16 amino acids. The chain's CDR3 is CASSLIKGQGTGELFF. The CDR3 DNA follows: TGTGCCAGCAGTTTAATCAAGGGACAGGGCACCGGGGAGCTGTTTTTT.

CDR3 sequence: CASLGGDTQYF. The CDR3 DNA reads TGTGCCAGCCTGGGAGGAGATACGCAGTATTTT. V gene TRBV11-2 combines with J gene TRBJ2-3; maybe TRBD2 (6 bases). V was shortened by 8 bases and J by 5 bases, with 8 bases between the two germline ends. Germline V gene sequence: CDR1 SGHAT, CDR2 FQNNGV. The CDR3 sequence is 11 residues long.

DNA of the CDR3: TGCGCCAGCAGCCAAGATAGGACGAACACTGAAGCTTTCTTT. As protein: CASSQDRTNTEAFF. This chain joins TRBV4-3 and TRBJ1-1; D call uncertain. Germline values: CDR1 LGHNA, CDR2 YSLEER. Trimming took 0 bases from V and 1 from J, leaving 6 bases between them. This CDR3 has 14 residues.

This clonotype was seen a single time. CDR3 nucleotide sequence: TGCGCCAGCAGCTTCTTACAGGATAACTACGAGCAGTACTTC. This encodes CASSFLQDNYEQYF. This chain connects TRBV5-1 to TRBJ2-7; possibly TRBD1 for D (5 bases). The germline CDR1 and CDR2 sequences are SGHRS and YFSETQ. This CDR3 is 14 amino acids long. V shed 2 bases and J shed 3 bases, with 12 bases lying between them.

This clonotype appeared once. The rearrangement links TRBV28 to TRBJ2-1; 7 nucleotides align to TRBD1. This CDR3 is 18 amino acids long. J lost 5 bases, V lost 6 bases, and 19 bases had no gene match. CDR1 is MDHEN, CDR2 SYDVKM, per germline. In nucleotides, the CDR3 is TGTGCCAGCAGCAAAAATGACCCGGGACAGCCCTTCCACAATGAGCAGTTCTTC. Translated, it gives CASSKNDPGQPFHNEQFF.

The rearrangement uses TRBV20-1 and TRBJ2-1, with 9 nucleotides matching TRBD2. Germline-derived CDR1 and CDR2 are DFQATT and SNEGSKA (reference sequence). This CDR3 spans 16 amino acids. With 3 bases clipped from V and 0 bases from J, the junction kept 6 bases outside the gene matches. This CDR3 reads CSASSSGGSSYNEQFF. The CDR3 DNA reads TGCAGTGCTAGCTCCAGCGGGGGGAGCTCCTACAATGAGCAGTTCTTC.

The rearrangement joins TRBV20-1 to TRBJ1-1, with unresolved D. Germline lookup yields CDR1 DFQATT and CDR2 SNEGSKA (reference sequence). CDR3 length equals 15 residues. Trimming took 3 bases from V and 0 from J, leaving 14 bases between them. The CDR3 reads CSAREGYLMNTEAFF. CDR3 sequence (DNA): TGCAGTGCTAGGGAAGGTTACCTCATGAACACTGAAGCTTTCTTT.

The V gene is TRBV4-3, the J gene TRBJ2-7, with a possible D match to TRBD2 (5 bases). The CDR3 length is 15 residues. Germline assignment: CDR1 LGHNA and CDR2 YSLEER. The V and J ends lost 2 bases and 2 bases respectively, with 13 bases between them. CDR3 coding DNA: TGCGCCAGCAGCCAATCTGAGGGATCGGCCTACGAGCAGTACTTC. Protein product: CASSQSEGSAYEQYF.

The chain carries TRBV28 and TRBJ2-3, with D possibly matching TRBD1 (5 bases). CDR1 is MDHEN and CDR2 is SYDVKM in the germline V gene. The V and J ends lost 6 bases and 0 bases respectively, with 16 bases between them. The CDR3 runs to 16 residues. The CDR3 nucleotides are TGTGCCAGCAGCCCTGCCCAGGGTTCGAGCACAGATACGCAGTATTTT. Residues: CASSPAQGSSTDTQYF.

The gene calls are TRBV27 and TRBJ2-2; D is unclear. Germline CDR1 reads MNHEY; CDR2 reads SMNVEV (reference sequence). The CDR3 spans 13 residues. Trimming pared 6 bases from V and 2 bases from J, leaving 7 bases between. In DNA form, the CDR3 reads TGTGCCAGCAGACTCGTTAACACCGGGGAGCTGTTTTTT. Translated, it gives CASRLVNTGELFF.

This chain connects TRBV10-3 to TRBJ2-3; D remains ambiguous. Trimming took 3 bases from V and 4 from J, leaving 11 bases between them. The CDR3 is made up of 14 amino acids. Germline V lookup: CDR1 ENHRY, CDR2 SYGVKD. CDR3 loop: CAISESPAADTQYF. The CDR3 bases are TGTGCCATCAGTGAATCGCCAGCCGCAGATACGCAGTATTTT.

This chain joins TRBV20-1 and TRBJ2-7; no firm D call. There are 13 residues in the CDR3. Trimming removed 2 bases at V and 2 bases at J, with 10 bases between. Germline V gene data show CDR1 as DFQATT and CDR2 as SNEGSKA (reference sequence). Written as DNA, the CDR3 is TGCAGTGCTAGATTGACCGCCACCTACGAGCAGTACTTC. It yields the protein CSARLTATYEQYF.

This chain connects TRBV6-5 to TRBJ2-7; D not certain. Germline lookup yields CDR1 MNHEY and CDR2 SVGAGI. This CDR3 comprises 12 residues. Trimming took 0 bases from V and 7 from J, leaving 7 bases between them. CDR3 region: CASSYSREEQYF. The CDR3 DNA reads as TGTGCCAGCAGTTACTCGAGAGAGGAGCAGTACTTC.

This clonotype was counted once. The J gene is TRBJ2-3, the V gene TRBV5-4; 8 positions agree with TRBD2. CDR3 size: 15 residues. Trimming cost V 6 bases and J 2 bases; bases outside gene matches: 8. Germline V gene data show CDR1 as SGHNT and CDR2 as YYREEE (reference sequence). The CDR3 loop is CASTDGLALTDTQYF. The CDR3 region has the DNA TGTGCCAGCACCGACGGACTAGCCCTCACAGATACGCAGTATTTT. The whole variable domain, filled in from reference TRBV5-4 and TRBJ2-3, reads ETGVTQSPTHLIKTRGQQVTLRCSSQSGHNTVSWYQQALGQGPQFIFQYYREEENGRGNFPPRFSGLQFPNYSSELNVNALELDDSALYLCASTDGLALTDTQYFGPGTRLTVL.

The genes are TRBV4-3 and TRBJ2-2; D gene ambiguous. Deletions cut 0 bases from V and 5 bases from J, with 13 bases between. The CDR3 extends over 16 amino acids. Germline-derived CDR1 and CDR2 are LGHNA and YSLEER. DNA of the CDR3: TGCGCCAGCAGCCAAGATTATTGGGAAGGGACCGGGGAGCTGTTTTTT. Translation gives CASSQDYWEGTGELFF.

This chain joins TRBV20-1 and TRBJ2-5; 7 nucleotides align to TRBD1. Germline assignment: CDR1 DFQATT and CDR2 SNEGSKA (reference sequence). The V and J ends lost 6 bases and 8 bases, in that order; junction bases with no gene match: 15. The CDR3 consists of 14 residues. Written as DNA, the CDR3 is TGCAGTGCGGGACAGCTAAGAGACCTATTAACCCAGTACTTC. It yields the protein CSAGQLRDLLTQYF.

The genes are TRBV20-1 and TRBJ1-2; 7 bases map to TRBD1. Germline V lookup: CDR1 DFQATT, CDR2 SNEGSKA (reference sequence). This CDR3 comprises 15 residues. V shed 6 bases and J 1 base; nucleotides not matched to a gene: 11. The CDR3 sequence is CSAPGFTGVNYGYTF. The CDR3 DNA reads as TGCAGTGCCCCAGGCTTTACAGGGGTTAACTATGGCTACACCTTC.

This sequence joins TRBV27 and TRBJ1-4; TRBD1 agrees at 7 bases. V dropped 6 bases and J dropped 7; count of bases not matched to a gene: 8. Germline assignment: CDR1 MNHEY and CDR2 SMNVEV (reference sequence). This CDR3 is built from 14 residues. DNA for the CDR3: TGTGCCAGCAGCAAAGGGGGCGCGGGTGAAAAACTGTTTTTT. As protein: CASSKGGAGEKLFF.

This clonotype was recorded once. This chain links TRBV23-1 with TRBJ1-6; D is ambiguous. TRBV23-1 is reported as an ORF; its role is uncertain. Trimming shortened V by 4 bases and J by 8 bases, and 12 bases separated the two germline ends. This CDR3 has 14 residues. This chain's CDR3 is CASSPKGRDSPLHF. In DNA form, the CDR3 reads TGCGCCAGCAGTCCGAAAGGGAGGGATTCACCCCTCCACTTT.

The V call is TRBV7-9, the J call TRBJ2-1, with D possibly matching TRBD2 (6 bases). Germline V CDR1 and CDR2: SEHNR, FQNEAQ (reference sequence). Trimming removed 1 base at V and 6 bases at J, with 13 bases between. This CDR3 has 15 residues. CDR3 coding DNA: TGTGCCAGCAGCTTAGAGGGCCTCGGGAGCAATGAGCAGTTCTTC. Translation gives CASSLEGLGSNEQFF.

The chain employs TRBV4-2 and TRBJ2-7; D perhaps matches TRBD1 (5 bases). V shed 0 bases and J shed 0 bases, with 9 bases lying between them. CDR3 length equals 15 residues. The V gene's germline CDR1 is LGHNA and CDR2 YNFKEQ. CDR3 in DNA: TGTGCCAGCAGCCAAGAGGGGCAGGGCTCCTACGAGCAGTACTTC. Translating it yields CASSQEGQGSYEQYF.

The rearrangement links TRBV4-1 to TRBJ2-1; a weak D match, TRBD2 (6 bases). CDR3 length: 16 residues. Germline assignment: CDR1 MGHRA and CDR2 YSYEKL. V was cut by 0 bases and J by 7 bases, with 16 bases left in between. CDR3 bases: TGCGCCAGCAGCCAAGATTTCCCTAGCGTCGGTAATGAGCAGTTCTTC. It is translated as CASSQDFPSVGNEQFF.

This clonotype appeared a single time. The V and J genes are TRBV28 and TRBJ2-2, with D perhaps matching TRBD2 (6 bases). The V and J ends lost 6 bases and 3 bases respectively, with 23 bases between them. The CDR3 runs 18 residues. CDR1 is MDHEN, CDR2 SYDVKM, per germline. In DNA, the CDR3 is TGTGCCAGCAGCAGCCGGGAGTGGGACCAACTTTACACCGGGGAGCTGTTTTTT. Amino acid sequence: CASSSREWDQLYTGELFF.

The chain recombines TRBV6-2 or TRBV6-3 with TRBJ2-1; D unresolved. The V gene's germline CDR1 is MNHEY and CDR2 SVGEGT. The germline V and J ends were trimmed by 2 bases and 0 bases, with 11 bases remaining between them. This CDR3 is built from 16 residues. CDR3 sequence: CASSYRPLSSYNEQFF. The CDR3 bases are TGTGCCAGCAGTTACCGACCCCTCAGCTCCTACAATGAGCAGTTCTTC.

This clonotype has just a few counts. This chain joins TRBV7-9 and TRBJ2-7; 8 nucleotides align to TRBD2. CDR3 size: 15 residues. The V gene's germline CDR1 is SEHNR and CDR2 FQNEAQ (reference sequence). V gave up 0 bases and J gave up 1 base; unmatched junction bases: 2. DNA of the CDR3: TGTGCCAGCAGCTTAGCTAGCGGGACGTCCTACGAGCAGTACTTC. Residues: CASSLASGTSYEQYF.

V gene TRBV6-2 or TRBV6-3 combines with J gene TRBJ2-1; no definite D call. This CDR3 is built from 13 residues. Germline CDR1 MNHEY, CDR2 SVGEGT. V was pared by 6 bases and J by 9 bases, with 15 bases between. Here the CDR3 DNA reads TGTGCCAGCAGCCCTGGCAGCGTGATTGAGCAGTTCTTC. This translates into CASSPGSVIEQFF.